The text below deals with one TCR beta chain. J gave up 5 bases and V 4 bases, and 5 bases lay outside the gene matches. Germline V gene data show CDR1 as SGHRS and CDR2 as YFSETQ. This CDR3 has 15 amino acids. This sample was included in a study of patients and donors after allogeneic stem cell transplantation. TCRdb re-analysed the RT-PCR reads in MiXCR, keeping a single row per CDR3 protein. The sample has about a million distinct CDR3 sequences, approximately 18% seen once. The receptor was derived from a human donor who was either an allogeneic HSCT recipient or a stem cell or donor lymphocyte infusion donor (not recorded which). It is not recorded whose cells these are; they may come from a transplant donor. The source material was blood, either unsorted or a sorted T cell fraction (not recorded which). The chain joins TRBV5-1 to TRBJ2-7, with 14 bases identical to TRBD2. The CDR3 spells CASSKTGLAGDEQYF. The CDR3 DNA follows: TGCGCCAGCAGCAAGACGGGACTAGCGGGAGACGAGCAGTACTTC. Combining the CDR3 with reference TRBV5-1 and TRBJ2-7 gives the whole variable domain KAGVTQTPRYLIKTRGQQVTLSCSPISGHRSVSWYQQTPGQGLQFLFEYFSETQRNKGNFPGRFSGRQFSNSRSEMNVSTLELGDSALYLCASSKTGLAGDEQYFGPGTRLTVT.